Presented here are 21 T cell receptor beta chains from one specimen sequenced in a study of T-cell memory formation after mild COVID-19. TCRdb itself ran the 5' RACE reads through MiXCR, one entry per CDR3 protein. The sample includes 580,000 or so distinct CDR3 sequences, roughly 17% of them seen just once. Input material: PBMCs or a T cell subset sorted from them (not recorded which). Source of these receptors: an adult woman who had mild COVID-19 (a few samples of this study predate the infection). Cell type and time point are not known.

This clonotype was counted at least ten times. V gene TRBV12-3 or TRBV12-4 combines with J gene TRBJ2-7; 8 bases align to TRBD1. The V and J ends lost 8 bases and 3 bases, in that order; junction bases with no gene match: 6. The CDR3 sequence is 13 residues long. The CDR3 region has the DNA TGTGCCAGCGCTTCAGGGGGCATCTACGAGCAGTACTTC. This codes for CASASGGIYEQYF.

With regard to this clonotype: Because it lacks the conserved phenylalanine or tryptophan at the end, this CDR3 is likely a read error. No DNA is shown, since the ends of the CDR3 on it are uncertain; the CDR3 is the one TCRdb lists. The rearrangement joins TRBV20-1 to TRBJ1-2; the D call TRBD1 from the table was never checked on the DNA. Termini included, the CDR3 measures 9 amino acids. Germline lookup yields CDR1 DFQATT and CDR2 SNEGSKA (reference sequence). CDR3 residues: CTPGVGNWI.

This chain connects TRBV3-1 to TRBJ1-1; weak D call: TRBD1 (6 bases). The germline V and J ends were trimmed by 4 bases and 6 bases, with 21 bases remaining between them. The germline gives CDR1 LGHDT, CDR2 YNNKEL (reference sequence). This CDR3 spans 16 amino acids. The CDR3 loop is CASSRGGARRVAEAFF. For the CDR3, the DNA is TGTGCCAGCAGCCGGGGGGGGGCGCGAAGGGTCGCTGAAGCTTTCTTT.

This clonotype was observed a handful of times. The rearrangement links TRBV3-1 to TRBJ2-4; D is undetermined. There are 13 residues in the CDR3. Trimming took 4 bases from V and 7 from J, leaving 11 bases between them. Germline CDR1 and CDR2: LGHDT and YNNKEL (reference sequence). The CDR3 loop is CASSRDSRNIQYF. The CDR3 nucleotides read TGTGCCAGCAGCCGCGATTCTAGGAACATTCAGTACTTC.

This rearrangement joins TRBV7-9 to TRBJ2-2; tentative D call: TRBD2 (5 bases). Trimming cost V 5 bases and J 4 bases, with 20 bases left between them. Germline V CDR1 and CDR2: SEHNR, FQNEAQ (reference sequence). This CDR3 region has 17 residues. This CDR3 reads CASSLGGTGGLTGELFF. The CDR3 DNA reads TGTGCCAGCAGCCTAGGAGGAACGGGTGGGCTCACCGGGGAGCTGTTTTTT.

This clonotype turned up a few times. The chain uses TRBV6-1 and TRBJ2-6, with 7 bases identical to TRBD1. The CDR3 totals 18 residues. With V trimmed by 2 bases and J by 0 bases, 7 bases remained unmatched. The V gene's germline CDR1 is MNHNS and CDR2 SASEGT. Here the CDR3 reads CASSESRDSLSGANVLTF. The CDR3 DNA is TGTGCCAGCAGTGAAAGCCGGGACAGCCTCTCTGGGGCCAACGTCCTGACTTTC.

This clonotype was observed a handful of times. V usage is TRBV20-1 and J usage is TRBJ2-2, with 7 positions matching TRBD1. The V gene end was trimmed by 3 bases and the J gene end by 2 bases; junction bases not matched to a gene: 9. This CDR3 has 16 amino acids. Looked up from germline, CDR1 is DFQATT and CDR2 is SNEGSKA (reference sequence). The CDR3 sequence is CSASESGTVNTGELFF. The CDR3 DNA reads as TGCAGTGCTAGTGAAAGTGGGACAGTCAACACCGGGGAGCTGTTTTTT.

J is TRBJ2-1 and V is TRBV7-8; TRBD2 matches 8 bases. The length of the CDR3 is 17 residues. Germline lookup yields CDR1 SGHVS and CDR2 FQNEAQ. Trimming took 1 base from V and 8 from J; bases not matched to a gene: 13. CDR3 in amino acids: CASSLDTGGAFLHEQFF. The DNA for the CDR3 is TGTGCCAGCAGCTTAGATACCGGGGGGGCCTTCCTCCATGAGCAGTTCTTC.

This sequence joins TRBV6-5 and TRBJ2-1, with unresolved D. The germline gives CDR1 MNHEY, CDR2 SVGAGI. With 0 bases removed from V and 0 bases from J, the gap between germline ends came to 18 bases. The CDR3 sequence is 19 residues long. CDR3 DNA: TGTGCCAGCAGTTACTCTGTCTATCGGCAGGCCTTCTCCTACAATGAGCAGTTCTTC. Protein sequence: CASSYSVYRQAFSYNEQFF.

CDR3 loop: CASSLDVGTSTDTQYF. DNA of the CDR3: TGTGCCAGCAGCTTGGACGTAGGTACTAGCACAGATACGCAGTATTTT. The chain combines TRBV5-4 with TRBJ2-3; D not certain. The CDR3 is made up of 16 amino acids. The germline CDR1 and CDR2 sequences are SGHNT and YYREEE (reference sequence). Trimming removed 0 bases at V and 0 bases at J, with 11 bases between.

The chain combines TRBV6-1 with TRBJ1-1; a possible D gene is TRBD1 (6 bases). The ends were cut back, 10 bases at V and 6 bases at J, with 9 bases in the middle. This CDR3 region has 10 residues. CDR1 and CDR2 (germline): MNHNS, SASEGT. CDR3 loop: CATRTAEAFF. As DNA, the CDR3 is TGTGCCACCCGGACAGCTGAAGCTTTCTTT.

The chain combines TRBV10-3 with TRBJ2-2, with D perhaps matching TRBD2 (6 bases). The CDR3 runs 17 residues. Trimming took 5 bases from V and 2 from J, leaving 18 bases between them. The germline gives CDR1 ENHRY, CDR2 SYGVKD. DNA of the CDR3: TGTGCCATCAGTCCGCTGCGGGGTCTAGAAAACACCGGGGAGCTGTTTTTT. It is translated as CAISPLRGLENTGELFF.

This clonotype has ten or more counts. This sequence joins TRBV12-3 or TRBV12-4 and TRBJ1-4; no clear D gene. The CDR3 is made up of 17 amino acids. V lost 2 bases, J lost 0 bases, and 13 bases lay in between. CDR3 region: CASSLSRGKSTNEKLFF. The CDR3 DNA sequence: TGTGCCAGCAGTTTAAGCCGGGGAAAGTCAACTAATGAAAAACTGTTTTTT.

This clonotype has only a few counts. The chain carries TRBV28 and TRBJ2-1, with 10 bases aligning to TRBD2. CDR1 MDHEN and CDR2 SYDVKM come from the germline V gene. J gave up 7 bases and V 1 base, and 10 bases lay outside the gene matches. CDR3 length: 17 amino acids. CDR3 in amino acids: CASSLYTASGRINEQFF. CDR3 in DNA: TGTGCCAGCAGTTTATACACAGCTAGCGGGAGAATTAATGAGCAGTTCTTC.

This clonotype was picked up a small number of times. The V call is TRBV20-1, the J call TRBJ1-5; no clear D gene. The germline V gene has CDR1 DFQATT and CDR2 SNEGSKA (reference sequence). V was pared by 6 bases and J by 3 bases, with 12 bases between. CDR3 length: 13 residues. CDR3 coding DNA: TGCAGTGCCCGAAGACATATCAATCAGCCCCAGCATTTT. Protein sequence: CSARRHINQPQHF.

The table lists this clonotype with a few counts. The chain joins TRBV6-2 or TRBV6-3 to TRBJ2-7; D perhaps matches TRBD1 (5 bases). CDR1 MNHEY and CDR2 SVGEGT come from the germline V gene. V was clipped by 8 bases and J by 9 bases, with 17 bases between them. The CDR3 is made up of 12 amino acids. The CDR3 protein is CASGAGQWGQYF. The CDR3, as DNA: TGTGCCAGCGGGGCAGGGCAATGGGGGCAGTACTTC.

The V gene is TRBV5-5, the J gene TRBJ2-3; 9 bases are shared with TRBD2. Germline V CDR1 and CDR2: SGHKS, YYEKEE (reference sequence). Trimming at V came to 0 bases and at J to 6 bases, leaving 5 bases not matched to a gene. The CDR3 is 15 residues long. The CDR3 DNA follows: TGTGCCAGCAGCTTGGCGGGACTAGCTACTGATACGCAGTATTTT. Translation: CASSLAGLATDTQYF.

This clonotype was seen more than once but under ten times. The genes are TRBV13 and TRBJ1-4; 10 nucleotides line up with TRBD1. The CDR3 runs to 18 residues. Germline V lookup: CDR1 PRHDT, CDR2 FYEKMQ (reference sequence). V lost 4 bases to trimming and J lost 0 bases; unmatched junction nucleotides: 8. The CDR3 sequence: CASSYAGQGFSTNEKLFF. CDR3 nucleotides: TGTGCCAGCAGCTATGCGGGACAGGGGTTTTCAACTAATGAAAAACTGTTTTTT.

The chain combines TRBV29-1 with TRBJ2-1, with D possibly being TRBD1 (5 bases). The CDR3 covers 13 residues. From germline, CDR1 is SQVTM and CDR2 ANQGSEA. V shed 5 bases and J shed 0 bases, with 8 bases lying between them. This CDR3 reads CSVLGDSYNEQFF. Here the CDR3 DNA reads TGCAGCGTTCTAGGGGACTCCTACAATGAGCAGTTCTTC.

The CDR3 here is CSANRQNTEAFF. As DNA, the CDR3 is TGCAGTGCGAACAGGCAGAACACTGAAGCTTTCTTT. This chain connects TRBV20-1 to TRBJ1-1; maybe TRBD1 (5 bases). The germline gives CDR1 DFQATT, CDR2 SNEGSKA (reference sequence). Trimming left V 6 bases short and J 1 base short, with 9 bases between. The CDR3 contains 12 residues.

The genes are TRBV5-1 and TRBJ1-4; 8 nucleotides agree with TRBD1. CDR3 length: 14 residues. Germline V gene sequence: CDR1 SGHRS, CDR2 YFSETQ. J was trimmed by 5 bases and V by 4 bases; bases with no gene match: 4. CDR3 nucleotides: TGCGCCAGCAGCAGGGACAGGATAAATGAAAAACTGTTTTTT. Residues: CASSRDRINEKLFF. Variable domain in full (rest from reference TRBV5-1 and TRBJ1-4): KAGVTQTPRYLIKTRGQQVTLSCSPISGHRSVSWYQQTPGQGLQFLFEYFSETQRNKGNFPGRFSGRQFSNSRSEMNVSTLELGDSALYLCASSRDRINEKLFFGSGTQLSVL.